This T cell receptor (beta chain) originates from a study of T-cell reconstitution after alpha-beta-depleted transplantation in children (dated by TCRdb to 2015 to 2016). About the full investigation: T-cell immune reconstitution after TCRalphabeta/CD19-depleted allogeneic hematopoietic cell transplantation in children was quantitatively tracked in the study by means of TCR repertoire profiling. The paper as a whole reports these results and caveats: About two months after transplant, the apparently early recovery of alphabetaT-cell counts reportedly depended on just several hundred clones that had expanded rapidly and came from non-depleted graft cells. In some patients, the high TCRbeta diversity seen at day 60 was put down to recipient T cells and intrathymic progenitors that had survived conditioning. The frequencies of hyperexpanded clones fell over the following months, and after one year, T-cell counts and TCRbeta diversity were mostly attributed to newly produced T cells.

The library relied on PCR. The reads were generated on an Illumina HiSeq 2500. Molecular barcoding was employed in the preparation of TCR libraries, with unique molecular identifiers being used to normalize TCRbeta repertoire quantification. TCRdb took the public reads, trimmed them with fastp at Q25, ran MiXCR for clone calling and kept in-frame beta chains. CDR3 protein duplicates are merged, each entry listing the most common genes and DNA. This sample is represented by hundreds of thousands of distinct CDR3 sequences; 10% to 15% of them were singletons. About 2.2% of the sample is taken by the ten largest. The treatment or condition label on this specimen signifies: allogeneic hematopoietic cell transplantation with graft depleted of TCRalphabeta T cells and CD19 B cells. The transplant recipients were children given TCRalphabeta/CD19-depleted allogeneic hematopoietic cell grafts. Taken from cysteine to phenylalanine, the CDR3 has 16 residues. Of the read, only the CDR3 DNA is kept; its 48 bases are in frame from base 1. The junction shows trimming of 2 bases on V and 6 bases on J, and the gene matches do not reach 6 bases of it.

This clonotype was counted ten times or more. Its antigen is not yet known. Base qualities are not recorded, but no much larger clone differs from it by a single base. The sample here was PBMCs, mostly from graft donor cells, taken 360 days after TCRalphabeta/CD19-depleted stem cell transplant. The chain is encoded by TRBV12-3 or TRBV12-4 joined to TRBJ2-4; 11 bases in the middle match TRBD2. The sequence came from a male patient between 10 and 17 years old who had a stem cell transplant for acute myeloid leukemia, so the T cells may come from the graft donor. The bases read TGTGCCAGCAGTTTACTAGCGGGAGGCCTAGGAAACATTCAGTACTTC. Translated, it reads CASSLLAGGLGNIQYF.